The 14 T cell receptor beta chains in this list originate from one sample, sequenced in a study of T cells in Graves' hyperthyroidism and ophthalmopathy. Amplification targeted TCR beta CDR3 regions from RNA transcripts. HTBI primers were the set used in a first-round RT-PCR of the TCR CDR3. TCRdb itself ran the multiplex PCR reads through MiXCR, one entry per CDR3 protein. The sample has 550,000 to 700,000 distinct CDR3 sequences, around 46% seen once. The sequenced sample consisted of peripheral blood or thyroid tissue (not recorded which). These receptors were obtained from an adult woman with Graves' disease, either hyperthyroidism or ophthalmopathy (not recorded which).

This clonotype was recorded at least ten times. The J gene is TRBJ1-5, the V gene TRBV2, with D hard to call. The length of the CDR3 is 13 residues. CDR1 is SNHLY and CDR2 is FYNNEI in the germline V gene. V lost 7 bases to trimming and J lost 0 bases, with 7 bases between them. This CDR3 reads CASTPSSNQPQHF. The CDR3 DNA sequence: TGTGCCAGCACACCGTCTAGCAATCAGCCCCAGCATTTT. The full variable domain, in which reference TRBV2 and TRBJ1-5 provide the parts outside the CDR3, is EPEVTQTPSHQVTQMGQEVILRCVPISNHLYFYWYRQILGQKVEFLVSFYNNEISEKSEIFDDQFSVERPDGSNFTLKIRSTKLEDSAMYFCASTPSSNQPQHFGDGTRLSIL.

The chain uses TRBV5-1 and TRBJ2-1; 11 nucleotides agree with TRBD2. There are 15 residues in the CDR3. Germline loops: CDR1 SGHRS, CDR2 YFSETQ. V was pared by 3 bases and J by 5 bases, with 4 bases of the junction left unmatched. CDR3 coding DNA: TGCGCCAGCAGCTCCGGGACTAGCGGTGACAATGAGCAGTTCTTC. Translation: CASSSGTSGDNEQFF.

The sample holds many counts of this clonotype. The chain uses TRBV29-1 and TRBJ2-7; 8 bases are shared with TRBD2. The junction had 7 bases not matched to a gene; V was cut back by 7 bases and J by 2 bases. The CDR3 sequence is 13 residues long. CDR1 is SQVTM and CDR2 is ANQGSEA in the germline V gene. This CDR3 reads CSARTSGTYEQYF. CDR3 nucleotides: TGCAGCGCCAGAACTAGCGGAACCTACGAGCAGTACTTC.

At least ten counts were recorded for this clonotype. The chain has TRBV5-1 and TRBJ2-7; D might be TRBD1 (6 bases). Germline lookup yields CDR1 SGHRS and CDR2 YFSETQ. Trimming removed 1 base from V and 3 bases from J, with 14 bases in between. The CDR3 contains 15 residues. The CDR3 region is CASSLSGGVDYEQYF. As DNA, the CDR3 is TGCGCCAGCAGCTTGAGTGGGGGCGTAGACTACGAGCAGTACTTC. The whole variable domain, filled in from reference TRBV5-1 and TRBJ2-7, reads KAGVTQTPRYLIKTRGQQVTLSCSPISGHRSVSWYQQTPGQGLQFLFEYFSETQRNKGNFPGRFSGRQFSNSRSEMNVSTLELGDSALYLCASSLSGGVDYEQYFGPGTRLTVT.

This clonotype was recorded at least ten times. V gene TRBV5-1 combines with J gene TRBJ2-5; D not certain. The CDR3 runs to 13 residues. The V end lost 3 bases, the J end lost 3 bases, and 9 bases lay between the germline ends. CDR1 and CDR2 from the germline V gene are SGHRS and YFSETQ. The CDR3: CASSSTSEETQYF. For the CDR3, the DNA is TGCGCCAGCAGCTCCACTTCGGAAGAGACCCAGTACTTC.

The chain employs TRBV7-2 and TRBJ1-2, with 9 bases fitting TRBD1. CDR1 is SGHTA, CDR2 FQGNSA, per germline. CDR3 size: 18 residues. The V gene end was trimmed by 0 bases and the J gene end by 4 bases; junction bases not matched to a gene: 12. DNA for the CDR3: TGTGCCAGCAGCTTAGCGCGGGTAGGGACAGGGTATCCCTATGGCTACACCTTC. This sequence encodes CASSLARVGTGYPYGYTF.

As for this clonotype: A read error may account for a junction end that differs from germline. This sequence joins TRBV7-9 and TRBJ2-7, with 13 bases that match TRBD2. The J call may be mistaken, given a closer DNA end match to TRBJ2-1. The CDR3 is 15 residues long. Germline CDR1 and CDR2: SEHNR and FQNEAQ (reference sequence). CDR3 nucleotides: TGCGCCAGCAGCTCCGGACTAGCGGGAGTCAATGAGCAGTTCTTC. Amino acids: CASSSGLAGVNEQFF.

V gene TRBV29-1 combines with J gene TRBJ2-3; the D gene could be TRBD1 or TRBD2 (5 bases each). CDR3 length equals 13 residues. The V end lost 1 base, the J end lost 6 bases, and 11 bases lay between the germline ends. Germline-derived CDR1 and CDR2 are SQVTM and ANQGSEA. CDR3 nucleotide sequence: TGCAGCGTTGAAGGGGGGAGAGGGGATACGCAGTATTTT. Translating gives CSVEGGRGDTQYF.

The V gene is TRBV10-3, the J gene TRBJ1-2; TRBD1 is a possible D gene (5 bases). V lost 7 bases to trimming and J lost 1 base, with 10 bases between them. Germline V gene data show CDR1 as ENHRY and CDR2 as SYGVKD. There are 13 residues in the CDR3. DNA of the CDR3: TGTGCCATCACCGGACAAGATAACTATGGCTACACCTTC. Its protein is CAITGQDNYGYTF.

The V and J genes are TRBV10-3 and TRBJ2-5; 8 bases align to TRBD2. Germline V gene lookup returns CDR1 ENHRY and CDR2 SYGVKD. The CDR3 extends over 13 amino acids. V shed 6 bases, J shed 4 bases, and the junction held 4 bases outside the gene matches. The CDR3 sequence: CAISTTSVETQYF. The CDR3 region has the DNA TGTGCCATCAGCACGACTAGCGTAGAGACCCAGTACTTC.

This clonotype was found once. The chain employs TRBV10-3 and TRBJ2-5; a weak D match, TRBD1 (6 bases). Trimming took off 3 bases at V and 5 bases at J, with 13 bases between the two ends. Germline V gives CDR1 ENHRY, CDR2 SYGVKD. CDR3 size: 14 residues. The CDR3 protein is CAISEQGGYETQYF. The CDR3, as DNA: TGTGCCATCAGTGAACAGGGTGGCTACGAGACCCAGTACTTC.

The chain couples TRBV14 to TRBJ1-2, with D perhaps matching TRBD1 (6 bases). CDR1 is SGHDN and CDR2 is FVKESK in the germline V gene. This CDR3 has 16 residues. V was pared by 1 base and J by 5 bases, with 17 bases between. The CDR3 DNA sequence: TGTGCCAGCAGCCAAGGGACCTCCAGGGGAGTATATGGCTACACCTTC. Protein product: CASSQGTSRGVYGYTF.

This chain connects TRBV4-1 to TRBJ1-4; 9 nucleotides line up with TRBD1. This CDR3 is 15 amino acids long. V trimming: 4 bases; J trimming: 8 bases; junction bases outside the gene matches: 8. CDR1 and CDR2 from the germline V gene are MGHRA and YSYEKL. The CDR3 DNA reads TGCGCCAGCAGCCGCATGGGGACAGGGAAAGAAAAACTGTTTTTT. Translated: CASSRMGTGKEKLFF.

The rearrangement uses TRBV19 and TRBJ2-1; D is ambiguous. With 5 bases removed from V and 8 bases from J, the gap between germline ends came to 10 bases. Germline V gives CDR1 LNHDA, CDR2 SQIVND (reference sequence). The length of the CDR3 is 12 residues. CDR3 sequence (DNA): TGTGCCAGTAGTGTAAGCCTCTATGAGCAGTTCTTC. Translating it yields CASSVSLYEQFF.